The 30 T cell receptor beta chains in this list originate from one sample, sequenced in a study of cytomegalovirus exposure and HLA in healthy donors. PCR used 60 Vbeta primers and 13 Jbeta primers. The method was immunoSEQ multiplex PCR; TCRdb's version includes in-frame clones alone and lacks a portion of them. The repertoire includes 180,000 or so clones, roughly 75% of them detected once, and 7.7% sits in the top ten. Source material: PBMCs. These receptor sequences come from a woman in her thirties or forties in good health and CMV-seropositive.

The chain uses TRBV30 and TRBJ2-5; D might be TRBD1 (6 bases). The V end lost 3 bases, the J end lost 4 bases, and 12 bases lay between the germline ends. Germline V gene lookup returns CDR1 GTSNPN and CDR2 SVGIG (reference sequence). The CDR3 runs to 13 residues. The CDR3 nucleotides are TGTGCCTGGAGCTTCGGACAGCTAGAGACCCAGTACTTC. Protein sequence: CAWSFGQLETQYF.

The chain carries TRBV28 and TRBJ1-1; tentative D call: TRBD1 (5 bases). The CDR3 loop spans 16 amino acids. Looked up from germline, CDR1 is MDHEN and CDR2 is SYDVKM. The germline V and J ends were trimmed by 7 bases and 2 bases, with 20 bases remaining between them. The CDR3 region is CASTSGGGVVNTEAFF. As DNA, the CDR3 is TGTGCCAGCACCTCTGGCGGGGGGGTGGTCAACACTGAAGCTTTCTTT.

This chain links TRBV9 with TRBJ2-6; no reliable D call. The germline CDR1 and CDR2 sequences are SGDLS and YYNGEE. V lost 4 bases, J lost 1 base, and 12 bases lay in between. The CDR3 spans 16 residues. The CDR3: CASSPTPGSGANVLTF. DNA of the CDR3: TGTGCCAGCAGCCCTACTCCAGGTTCTGGGGCCAACGTCCTGACTTTC.

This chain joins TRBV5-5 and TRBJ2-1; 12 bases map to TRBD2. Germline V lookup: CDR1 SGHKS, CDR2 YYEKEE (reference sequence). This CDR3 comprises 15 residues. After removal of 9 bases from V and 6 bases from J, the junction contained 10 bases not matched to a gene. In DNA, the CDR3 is TGTGCCACCTTAAGGACTAGCGGGATGTCCAATGAGCAGTTCTTC. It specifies CATLRTSGMSNEQFF.

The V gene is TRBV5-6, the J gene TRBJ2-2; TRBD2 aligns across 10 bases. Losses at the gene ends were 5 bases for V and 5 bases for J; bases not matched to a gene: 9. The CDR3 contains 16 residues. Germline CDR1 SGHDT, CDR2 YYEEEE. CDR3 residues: CASSLPAGGPTGELFF. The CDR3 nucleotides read TGTGCCAGCAGTTTGCCAGCGGGAGGGCCAACCGGGGAGCTGTTTTTT.

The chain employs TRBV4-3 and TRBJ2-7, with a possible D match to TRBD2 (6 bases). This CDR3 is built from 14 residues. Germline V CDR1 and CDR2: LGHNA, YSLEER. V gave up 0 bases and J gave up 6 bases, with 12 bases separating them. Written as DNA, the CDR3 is TGCGCCAGCAGCCAAGACAGGAGGGAACTCGAGCAGTACTTC. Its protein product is CASSQDRRELEQYF.

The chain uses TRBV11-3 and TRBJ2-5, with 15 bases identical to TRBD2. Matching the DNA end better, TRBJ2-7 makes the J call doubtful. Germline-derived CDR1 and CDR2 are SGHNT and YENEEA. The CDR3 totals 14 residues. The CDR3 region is CASSPGLAGGEQYF. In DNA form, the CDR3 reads TGTGCCAGCAGCCCGGGACTAGCGGGAGGCGAGCAGTACTTC.

CDR3: CASSFGISTDTQYF. The CDR3 DNA follows: TGTGCCAGCAGCTTTGGCATATCCACAGATACGCAGTATTTT. The chain links TRBV7-2 to TRBJ2-3; no clear D. The CDR3 has 14 amino acids. Germline CDR1 SGHTA, CDR2 FQGNSA. The V end lost 3 bases, the J end lost 2 bases, and 9 bases lay between the germline ends.

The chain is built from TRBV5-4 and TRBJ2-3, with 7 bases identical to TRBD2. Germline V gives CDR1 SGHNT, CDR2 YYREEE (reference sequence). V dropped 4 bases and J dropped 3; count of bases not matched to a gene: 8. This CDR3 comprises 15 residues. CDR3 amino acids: CASSNWRRETDTQYF. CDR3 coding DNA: TGTGCCAGCAGCAACTGGCGGCGGGAGACAGATACGCAGTATTTT.

The CDR3 bases are TGTGCCAGCAGTTACTCGACAGGGGCCTACGAGCAGTACTTC. It translates to CASSYSTGAYEQYF. V is TRBV6-5 and J is TRBJ2-7, with TRBD1 matching 8 bases. Per the germline V gene, CDR1 is MNHEY and CDR2 is SVGAGI. The V and J ends lost 0 bases and 2 bases, in that order; junction bases with no gene match: 0. The CDR3 consists of 14 residues.

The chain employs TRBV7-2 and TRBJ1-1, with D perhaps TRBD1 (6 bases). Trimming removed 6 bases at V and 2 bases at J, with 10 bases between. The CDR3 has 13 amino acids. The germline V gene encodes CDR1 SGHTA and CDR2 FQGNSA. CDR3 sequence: CASRGGANTEAFF. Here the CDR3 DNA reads TGTGCCAGCAGGGGGGGGGCTAACACTGAAGCTTTCTTT. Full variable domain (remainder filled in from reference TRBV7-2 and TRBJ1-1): GAGVSQSPSNKVTEKGKDVELRCDPISGHTALYWYRQSLGQGLEFLIYFQGNSAPDKSGLPSDRFSAERTGGSVSTLTIQRTQQEDSAVYLCASRGGANTEAFFGQGTRLTVV.

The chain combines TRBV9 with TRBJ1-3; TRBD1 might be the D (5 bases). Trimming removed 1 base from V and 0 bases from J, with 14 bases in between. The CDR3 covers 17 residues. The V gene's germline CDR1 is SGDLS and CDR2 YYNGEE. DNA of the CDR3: TGTGCCAGCAGCGTAAGGGGCAGCCTAAGCTCTGGAAACACCATATATTTT. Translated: CASSVRGSLSSGNTIYF.

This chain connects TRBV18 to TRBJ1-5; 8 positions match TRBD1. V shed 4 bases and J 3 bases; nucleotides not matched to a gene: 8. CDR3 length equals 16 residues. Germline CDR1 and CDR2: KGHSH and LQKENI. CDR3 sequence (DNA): TGTGCCAGCTCACTAGGGACAGGATCATCCAATCAGCCCCAGCATTTT. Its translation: CASSLGTGSSNQPQHF.

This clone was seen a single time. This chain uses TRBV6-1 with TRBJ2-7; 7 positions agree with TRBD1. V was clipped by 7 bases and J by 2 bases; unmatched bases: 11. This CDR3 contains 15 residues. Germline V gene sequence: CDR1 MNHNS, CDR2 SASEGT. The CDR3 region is CASTLPSTGPYEQYF. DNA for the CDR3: TGTGCCAGCACCCTACCTTCGACAGGGCCCTACGAGCAGTACTTC.

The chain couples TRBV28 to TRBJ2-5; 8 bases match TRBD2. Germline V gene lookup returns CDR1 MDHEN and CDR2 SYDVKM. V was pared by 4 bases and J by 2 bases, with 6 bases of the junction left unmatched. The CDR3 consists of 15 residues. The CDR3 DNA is TGTGCCAGCAGTTCCCCGGCTAGCGGGCAAGAGACCCAGTACTTC. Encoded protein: CASSSPASGQETQYF. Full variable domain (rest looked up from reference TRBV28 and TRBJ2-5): DVKVTQSSRYLVKRTGEKVFLECVQDMDHENMFWYRQDPGLGLRLIYFSYDVKMKEKGDIPEGYSVSREKKERFSLILESASTNQTSMYLCASSSPASGQETQYFGPGTRLLVL.

The CDR3 sequence: CASRPNWGDYGYTF. CDR3 DNA: TGTGCCAGCAGACCGAACTGGGGGGACTATGGCTACACCTTC. V usage is TRBV27 and J usage is TRBJ1-2; D perhaps matches TRBD1 (5 bases). Trimming pared 6 bases from V and 3 bases from J, leaving 14 bases between. The CDR3 extends over 14 amino acids. Germline CDR1 and CDR2: MNHEY and SMNVEV (reference sequence).

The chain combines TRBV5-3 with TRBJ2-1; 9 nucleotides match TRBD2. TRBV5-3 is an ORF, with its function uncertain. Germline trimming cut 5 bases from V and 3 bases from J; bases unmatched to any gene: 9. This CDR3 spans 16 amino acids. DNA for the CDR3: TGTGCCAGAAGTACTAGCGGGCCCAAAAACTACAATGAGCAGTTCTTC. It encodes CARSTSGPKNYNEQFF.

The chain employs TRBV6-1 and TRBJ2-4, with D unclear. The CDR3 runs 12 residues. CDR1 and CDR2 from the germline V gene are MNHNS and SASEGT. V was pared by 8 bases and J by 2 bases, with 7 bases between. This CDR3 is CASQSSKNIQYF. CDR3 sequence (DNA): TGTGCCAGCCAGTCCTCCAAAAACATTCAGTACTTC.

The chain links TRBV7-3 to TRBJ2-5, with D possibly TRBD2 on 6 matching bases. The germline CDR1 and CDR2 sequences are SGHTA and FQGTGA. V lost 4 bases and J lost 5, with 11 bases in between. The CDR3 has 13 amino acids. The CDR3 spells CASSSTRRETQYF. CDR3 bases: TGTGCCAGCAGCTCGACTAGGAGGGAGACCCAGTACTTC. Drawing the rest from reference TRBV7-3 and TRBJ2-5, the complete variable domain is GAGVSQTPSNKVTEKGKYVELRCDPISGHTALYWYRQSLGQGPEFLIYFQGTGAADDSGLPNDRFFAVRPEGSVSTLKIQRTERGDSAVYLCASSSTRRETQYFGPGTRLLVL.

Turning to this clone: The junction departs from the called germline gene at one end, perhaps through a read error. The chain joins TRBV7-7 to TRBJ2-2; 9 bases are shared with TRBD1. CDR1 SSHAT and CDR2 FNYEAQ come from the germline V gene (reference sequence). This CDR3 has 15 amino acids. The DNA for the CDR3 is TGTGCTAGCAGCCCCGGGACAGGGCGGACCGGGGAGCTGTTTTTT. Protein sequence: CASSPGTGRTGELFF.

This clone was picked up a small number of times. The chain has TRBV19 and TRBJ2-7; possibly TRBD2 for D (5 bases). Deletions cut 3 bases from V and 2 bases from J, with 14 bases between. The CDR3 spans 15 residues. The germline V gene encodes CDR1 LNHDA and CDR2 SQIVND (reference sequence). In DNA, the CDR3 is TGTGCCAGTAGTATGTCAGCGGTCGACACCTACGAGCAGTACTTC. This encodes CASSMSAVDTYEQYF.

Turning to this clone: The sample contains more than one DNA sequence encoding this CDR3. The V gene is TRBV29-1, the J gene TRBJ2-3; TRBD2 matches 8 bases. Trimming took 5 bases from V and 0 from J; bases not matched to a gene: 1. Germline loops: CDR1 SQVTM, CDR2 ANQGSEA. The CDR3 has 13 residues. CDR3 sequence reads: CSVRGGSTDTQYF. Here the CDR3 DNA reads TGCAGCGTTCGGGGGGGCAGCACAGATACGCAGTATTTT.

The CDR3 region has the DNA TGTGCCAGCAGTGACCGGGACAGGGGCCCTGCTTTCTTT. Translating gives CASSDRDRGPAFF. The chain is built from TRBV6-1 and TRBJ1-1, with 10 bases aligning to TRBD1. Germline V gives CDR1 MNHNS, CDR2 SASEGT. J was trimmed by 11 bases and V by 3 bases; bases with no gene match: 6. CDR3 length equals 13 residues.

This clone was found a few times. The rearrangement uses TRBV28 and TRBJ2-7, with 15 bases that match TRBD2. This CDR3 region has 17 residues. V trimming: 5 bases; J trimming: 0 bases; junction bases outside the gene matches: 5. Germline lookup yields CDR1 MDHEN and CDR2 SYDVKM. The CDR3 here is CASSTWTSGRASYEQYF. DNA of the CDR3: TGTGCCAGCAGTACGTGGACTAGCGGGAGGGCCTCCTACGAGCAGTACTTC. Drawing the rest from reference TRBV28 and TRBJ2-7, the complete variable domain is DVKVTQSSRYLVKRTGEKVFLECVQDMDHENMFWYRQDPGLGLRLIYFSYDVKMKEKGDIPEGYSVSREKKERFSLILESASTNQTSMYLCASSTWTSGRASYEQYFGPGTRLTVT.

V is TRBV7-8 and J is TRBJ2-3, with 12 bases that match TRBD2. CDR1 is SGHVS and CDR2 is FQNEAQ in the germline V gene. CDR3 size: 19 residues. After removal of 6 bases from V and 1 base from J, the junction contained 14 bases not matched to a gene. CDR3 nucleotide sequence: TGTGCCAGCAGTTACTCGCTGACTAGCGGGAGTAGAGGCACAGATACGCAGTATTTT. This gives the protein CASSYSLTSGSRGTDTQYF. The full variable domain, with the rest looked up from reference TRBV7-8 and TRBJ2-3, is GAGVSQSPRYKVAKRGQDVALRCDPISGHVSLFWYQQALGQGPEFLTYFQNEAQLDKSGLPSDRFFAERPEGSVSTLKIQRTQQEDSAVYLCASSYSLTSGSRGTDTQYFGPGTRLTVL.

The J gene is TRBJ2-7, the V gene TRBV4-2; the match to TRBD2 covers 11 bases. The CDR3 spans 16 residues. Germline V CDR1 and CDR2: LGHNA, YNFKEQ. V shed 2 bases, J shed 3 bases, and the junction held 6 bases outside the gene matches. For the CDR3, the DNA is TGTGCCAGCAGCCAACACCCCGGGACTAGCGGCTACGAGCAGTACTTC. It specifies CASSQHPGTSGYEQYF.

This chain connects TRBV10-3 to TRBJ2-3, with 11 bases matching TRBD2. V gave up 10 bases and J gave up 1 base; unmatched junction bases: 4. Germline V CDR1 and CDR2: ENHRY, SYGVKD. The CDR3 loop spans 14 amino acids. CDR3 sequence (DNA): TGTGCCAGTCATAGCGGGAGGGGCACAGATACGCAGTATTTT. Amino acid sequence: CASHSGRGTDTQYF.

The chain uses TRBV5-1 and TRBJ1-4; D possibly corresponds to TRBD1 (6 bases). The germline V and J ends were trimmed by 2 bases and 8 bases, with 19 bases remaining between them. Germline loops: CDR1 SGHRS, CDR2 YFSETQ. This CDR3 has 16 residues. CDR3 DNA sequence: TGCGCCAGCAGCTTAGGGATAACAGGGAGAGAGGAAAAACTGTTTTTT. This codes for CASSLGITGREEKLFF.

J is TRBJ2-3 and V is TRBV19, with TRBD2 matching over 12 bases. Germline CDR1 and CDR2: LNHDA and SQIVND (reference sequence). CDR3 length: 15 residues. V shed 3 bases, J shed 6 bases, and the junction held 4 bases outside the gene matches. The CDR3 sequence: CASSMGLAGMDTQYF. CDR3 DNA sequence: TGTGCCAGTAGTATGGGACTAGCGGGTATGGATACGCAGTATTTT.

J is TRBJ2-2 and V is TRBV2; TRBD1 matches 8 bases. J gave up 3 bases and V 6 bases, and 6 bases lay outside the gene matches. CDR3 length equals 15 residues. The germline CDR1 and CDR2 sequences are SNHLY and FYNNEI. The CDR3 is CASSRTGPDTGELFF. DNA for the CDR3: TGTGCCAGCAGCAGGACAGGGCCGGACACCGGGGAGCTGTTTTTT.